The entry below gives a single TCR beta chain sequence along with its context. The antigen is unknown. This specimen comes from a study of somatic mutations in cytotoxic T cells in rheumatoid arthritis. Findings of the study overall: With age, CD8+ clonality increased in rheumatoid arthritis patients, whereas no such increase appeared in healthy controls.

Assay used: immunoSEQ multiplex PCR; TCRdb lists only in-frame clones, some missing. The top ten hold roughly a fifth of the sample, which has 15,000 to 20,000 clones, approximately 80% seen once. Germline-derived CDR1 and CDR2 are LNHDA and SQIVND (reference sequence). The CDR3 consists of 14 residues. V lost 7 bases to trimming and J lost 0 bases, with 12 bases between them. J is TRBJ1-2 and V is TRBV19; maybe TRBD1 (6 bases). This receptor was taken from an adult with rheumatoid arthritis. The specimen was CD8+ T cells sorted from blood. This chain's CDR3 is CASKGTPPNYGYTF. CDR3 nucleotides: TGTGCCAGTAAGGGGACACCACCTAACTATGGCTACACCTTC.